Listed below are T cell receptor beta chains from one sample, sequenced in a study of T cells after yellow fever vaccination. From the 5' RACE reads, TCRdb called clonotypes with MiXCR, one entry per CDR3 protein. The table shows around 590,000 distinct CDR3 sequences, with over 9% occurring only once. Sequenced here: PBMCs, sampled on the day of the yellow fever booster vaccination. The receptors come from a man under 40 who received the YFV17D yellow fever vaccine. The CDR3 runs from the conserved cysteine through the conserved F or W. D genes are given only for firm matches. Clone size is shown for a subset of rows, as once, few, many or a class of expanded clone.

D gene	clone size	V gene	J gene	CDR3 DNA	CDR3 protein
TRBD1	few	TRBV20-1	TRBJ2-1	TGCAGTGCCCGTGCAGGGGGCCCGGACAAGAATGAGCAGTTCTTC	CSARAGGPDKNEQFF
.	.	TRBV18	TRBJ1-5	TGTGCCAGCTCACCTACCAAGTCGGTGAAGCCCCAGCATTTT	CASSPTKSVKPQHF
.	many	TRBV5-1	TRBJ2-2	TGCGCCAGCAGCTTGGGAATCGGGGACACCGGGGAGCTGTTTTTT	CASSLGIGDTGELFF
.	many	TRBV4-3	TRBJ2-7	TGCGCCAGCAGCCAAGTTGGGTCAACCTACGAGCAGTACTTC	CASSQVGSTYEQYF
.	few	TRBV4-3	TRBJ2-5	TGCGCCAGCAGCCAAGGGCCAGGCAGGGAGACCCAGTACTTC	CASSQGPGRETQYF
.	.	TRBV10-3	TRBJ2-3	TGTGCCATCAACGCGGCACCCACAGATACGCAGTATTTT	CAINAAPTDTQYF
TRBD2	.	TRBV7-9	TRBJ2-3	TGTGCCAGCAGCCGGCTTCCGGGACTAGCCACAGATACGCAGTATTTT	CASSRLPGLATDTQYF
.	.	TRBV7-2	TRBJ2-3	TGTGCCAGCAGCCCCCGAGAGGCGGTGCATACGCAGTATTTT	CASSPREAVHTQYF
.	many	TRBV25-1	TRBJ2-1	TGTGCCAGCAGTGAAAGTAGGTATGAGCAGTTCTTC	CASSESRYEQFF
.	few	TRBV29-1	TRBJ2-3	TGCATCGCTGGTCGGGGGAGGGGGTCAGATACGCAGTATTTT	CIAGRGRGSDTQYF
.	.	TRBV7-2	TRBJ2-3	TGTGCCAGCAGCTCACAGCGGGCAAACACAGATACGCAGTATTTT	CASSSQRANTDTQYF
.	once	TRBV10-3	TRBJ2-1	TGTGCCATCAACATTGTGGGCGGTGAGCAGTTCTTC	CAINIVGGEQFF
.	few	TRBV11-2	TRBJ1-1	TGTGCCAGCAGTCCGGGTGGGACACACGCTGAAGCTTTCTTT	CASSPGGTHAEAFF
.	.	TRBV3-1	TRBJ2-5	TGTGCCAGCAGCCAAGTGGCTAGGTCCCAAGAGACCCAGTACTTC	CASSQVARSQETQYF
.	once	TRBV20-1	TRBJ2-7	TGCAGTGCAACCGGGACCCAGGCTTCCTACGAGCAGTACTTC	CSATGTQASYEQYF
TRBD2	few	TRBV6-5	TRBJ2-1	TGTGCCAGCAACCGGGGGGGGGGACGTCCGGCTAGTAATGAGCAGTTCTTC	CASNRGGGRPASNEQFF
.	once	TRBV19	TRBJ1-3	TGTGCCAGCCGGGCCCGCTCTGGAAACACCATATATTTT	CASRARSGNTIYF
.	many	TRBV29-1	TRBJ2-7	TGCAGCGTTCGCCACACCAAGTCCTACGAGCAGTACTTC	CSVRHTKSYEQYF
TRBD2	few	TRBV7-2	TRBJ2-1	TGTGCCAGCAGCCCTTCGGGACTAGCGGGAGCTAGTGAGCAGTTCTTC	CASSPSGLAGASEQFF
TRBD1	few	TRBV20-1	TRBJ1-2	TGCAGTGCAAAGAGAGGACAGGGTGGAGATGGGGGCTACACCTTC	CSAKRGQGGDGGYTF
TRBD2	.	TRBV9	TRBJ2-2	TGTGCCAGCGACCAGGGACTAGCGGCCACCGGGGAGCTGTTTTTT	CASDQGLAATGELFF
.	many	TRBV7-2	TRBJ2-3	TGTGCCAGCAGCCCTATGGGGAGCACAGATACGCAGTATTTT	CASSPMGSTDTQYF
.	few	TRBV12-3/TRBV12-4	TRBJ2-2	TGTGCCAGCAGTTTAGCGCGAAGTATGAACACCGGGGAGCTGTTTTTT	CASSLARSMNTGELFF
.	.	TRBV7-2	TRBJ2-7	TGTGCCAGCAGCTTAGTGGGCTACGGCTACGAGCAGTACTTC	CASSLVGYGYEQYF
.	.	TRBV28	TRBJ2-6	TGTGCCAGCAGTCCAGTGAAGGCTGGGGCCAACGTCCTGACTTTC	CASSPVKAGANVLTF
TRBD2	once	TRBV27	TRBJ2-2	TGTGCCAGCGCCTGGGGGGGAGACACCGGGGAGCTGTTTTTT	CASAWGGDTGELFF
.	few	TRBV30	TRBJ2-7	TGTGCCTGGACCTTGTCTCGGAGGGGCGAGCAGTACTTC	CAWTLSRRGEQYF
TRBD2	few	TRBV29-1	TRBJ2-7	TGCAGCGTTGGGGGGGGAGAGCAGTACTTC	CSVGGGEQYF
.	.	TRBV20-1	TRBJ2-7	TGCAGTGCTACAATGACAGGTGCAAGGTACGAGCAGTACTTC	CSATMTGARYEQYF
.	.	TRBV6-2/TRBV6-3	TRBJ1-6	TGTGCCAGCGGACCGCAGACAGGCTATAATTCACCCCTCCACTTT	CASGPQTGYNSPLHF
TRBD1	.	TRBV6-5	TRBJ1-6	TGCGCCAGCAGTTATAGGGCGCGTGCGGGACAGTATAATTCACCCCTCCACTTT	CASSYRARAGQYNSPLHF